A selection of T cell receptor beta chains follows, all from one sample in a study of T cell repertoires in cytomegalovirus infection. One entry per CDR3 protein results from TCRdb running MiXCR on the reads. The sample yields roughly 280,000 distinct CDR3 sequences, approximately 15% seen once. Material: PBMCs. Receptors were obtained from a human donor in good health (CMV status not recorded). Some clones in this sample may be carry-over from other donors' samples. The CDR3 runs from the conserved cysteine through the conserved F or W. D genes are given only for firm matches. Size is stated for part of the rows, as once, few or many counts, or as a class when the clone is expanded.

CDR3 protein | CDR3 DNA | V gene | clone size | D gene | J gene
CASSLAQTIGAPPQHF | TGTGCCAGCAGCTTAGCGCAGACTATAGGGGCGCCGCCCCAGCATTTT | TRBV7-2 | many | . | TRBJ1-5
CASSLDNRATEAFF | TGTGCCAGCAGCTTAGACAACCGCGCCACTGAAGCTTTCTTT | TRBV7-2 | many | . | TRBJ1-1
CSICWAGVGETQYF | TGCAGCATCTGTTGGGCGGGAGTGGGAGAGACCCAGTACTTC | TRBV29-1 | . | TRBD2 | TRBJ2-5
CASSFDGQFSGNTIYF | TGTGCCAGCAGCTTCGACGGACAGTTCTCTGGAAACACCATATATTTT | TRBV7-2 | many | . | TRBJ1-3
CSATDYTGASPWEQYF | TGCAGTGCTACCGATTATACAGGGGCCTCGCCGTGGGAGCAGTACTTC | TRBV20-1 | many | TRBD1 | TRBJ2-7
CASSSKLNTEAFF | TGTGCCAGCAGTTCCAAGTTGAACACTGAAGCTTTCTTT | TRBV6-6 | many | . | TRBJ1-1
CSAPRPSGGQETQYF | TGCAGTGCACCTAGACCTAGCGGGGGCCAAGAGACCCAGTACTTC | TRBV20-1 | few | TRBD2 | TRBJ2-5
CASSFMEAGLGSPLHF | TGTGCCAGCAGCTTTATGGAGGCCGGCCTGGGATCACCCCTCCACTTT | TRBV7-8 | few | . | TRBJ1-6
CATSDIAGLGNEQFF | TGTGCCACCAGTGACATAGCGGGACTAGGCAATGAGCAGTTCTTC | TRBV24-1 | few | TRBD2 | TRBJ2-1
CASSGLRQVGDEQFF | TGTGCCAGCAGCGGATTACGACAGGTGGGGGATGAGCAGTTCTTC | TRBV7-9 | . | . | TRBJ2-1
CASNRGSYNEQFF | TGTGCCAGCAACAGGGGCTCCTACAATGAGCAGTTCTTC | TRBV7-2 | many | TRBD1 | TRBJ2-1
CSAQTGVETQYF | TGCAGCGCCCAGACAGGGGTCGAGACCCAGTACTTC | TRBV29-1 | once | TRBD1 | TRBJ2-5
CASSTSGGLGDTQYF | TGTGCCAGTTCGACTAGCGGGGGCCTTGGGGATACGCAGTATTTT | TRBV7-3 | many | TRBD2 | TRBJ2-3
CASSLRVGGSPKETQYF | TGTGCCAGCAGCTTAAGGGTCGGCGGGAGCCCTAAGGAGACCCAGTACTTC | TRBV7-2 | many | TRBD2 | TRBJ2-5
CASRPTGRYEQYF | TGTGCCAGCAGACCAACAGGGCGCTACGAGCAGTACTTC | TRBV28 | many | . | TRBJ2-7
CASSLPKVDSLHF | TGTGCCAGCAGCTTACCCAAAGTGGACTCTCTCCACTTC | TRBV7-6 | . | . | TRBJ2-7
CSARGGNQPQHF | TGCAGTGCTAGAGGCGGCAATCAGCCCCAGCATTTT | TRBV20-1 | few | . | TRBJ1-5
CASSAGGSYNSPLHF | TGTGCCAGCAGTGCGGGAGGCTCCTATAATTCACCCCTCCACTTT | TRBV25-1 | . | . | TRBJ1-6
CATSRDPSGGRNQPQHF | TGTGCCACCAGCAGAGACCCCTCGGGGGGACGCAATCAGCCCCAGCATTTT | TRBV15 | . | . | TRBJ1-5
CASSQEMAYNEQFF | TGTGCCAGCAGCCAAGAGATGGCCTACAATGAGCAGTTCTTC | TRBV3-1 | . | . | TRBJ2-1
CASSRTPGTRKDQPQHF | TGTGCCAGCAGCCGAACCCCCGGGACCCGAAAGGATCAGCCCCAGCATTTT | TRBV7-6 | many | . | TRBJ1-5
CASSSRVRAAYEQYF | TGTGCCAGCAGCTCCCGGGTCAGGGCGGCCTACGAGCAGTACTTC | TRBV5-4 | . | . | TRBJ2-7
CASSQGPYNEQFF | TGTGCCAGCAGCCAAGGTCCCTACAATGAGCAGTTCTTC | TRBV7-2 | many | . | TRBJ2-1
CASSGFQGGDQPQHF | TGTGCCAGTAGCGGGTTCCAGGGCGGGGATCAGCCCCAGCATTTT | TRBV19 | many | . | TRBJ1-5
CASSLGARTYEQYF | TGTGCCAGCAGTTTGGGAGCCAGAACCTACGAGCAGTACTTC | TRBV12-3/TRBV12-4 | many | . | TRBJ2-7
CASSFDFSYEQYF | TGTGCCAGCAGTTTTGACTTCTCCTACGAGCAGTACTTC | TRBV28 | . | . | TRBJ2-7
CASSLSGFYEQFF | TGTGCCAGCAGTTTATCGGGGTTCTATGAGCAGTTCTTC | TRBV12-3/TRBV12-4 | . | . | TRBJ2-1
CASSSDKRYEQFF | TGTGCCAGCAGCTCCGACAAGCGGTATGAGCAGTTCTTC | TRBV7-9 | many | . | TRBJ2-1
CASKPSREETQYF | TGTGCCAGCAAACCGTCTCGGGAGGAGACCCAGTACTTC | TRBV6-2/TRBV6-3 | . | . | TRBJ2-5
CASSFGDRAFNEQFF | TGTGCCAGCAGCTTCGGGGACAGGGCCTTCAATGAGCAGTTCTTC | TRBV7-9 | many | TRBD1 | TRBJ2-1
CASSTDRASSYEQYF | TGTGCCAGCAGCACGGACAGGGCCAGCTCCTACGAGCAGTACTTC | TRBV7-2 | many | TRBD1 | TRBJ2-7
CSVEEWRDGTDTQYF | TGCAGCGTTGAAGAGTGGCGGGACGGAACAGATACGCAGTATTTT | TRBV29-1 | many | . | TRBJ2-3
CASSAGTGGLGETQYF | TGTGCCAGCAGCGCTGGGACAGGGGGTTTAGGAGAGACCCAGTACTTC | TRBV2 | many | TRBD1 | TRBJ2-5
CASSLESGAGTSGGQQYF | TGTGCCAGCAGTTTAGAGTCTGGGGCAGGGACTAGCGGGGGGCAACAGTACTTC | TRBV7-8 | many | TRBD2 | TRBJ2-7
CASSRESEQFF | TGTGCCAGCAGCCGAGAGAGTGAGCAGTTCTTC | TRBV7-2 | many | . | TRBJ2-1
CASSEWGQVTDTQYF | TGTGCCAGCAGTGAATGGGGACAGGTCACAGATACGCAGTATTTT | TRBV6-1 | many | TRBD1 | TRBJ2-3
CASTHRASIVNEQFF | TGTGCCAGCACCCATAGGGCCTCCATAGTCAATGAGCAGTTCTTC | TRBV28 | . | . | TRBJ2-1
CASSVWHREPQHF | TGTGCCAGCAGTGTCTGGCACCGGGAACCCCAGCATTTT | TRBV2 | few | . | TRBJ1-5
CASSLRQRTGIADTQYF | TGTGCCAGCAGCTTAAGGCAAAGGACAGGGATCGCAGATACGCAGTATTTT | TRBV7-2 | many | TRBD1 | TRBJ2-3
CASRPGTSGTDTQYF | TGTGCCAGCAGACCCGGGACTAGCGGCACAGATACGCAGTATTTT | TRBV3-1 | few | TRBD2 | TRBJ2-3
CSVVVSYEQYF | TGCAGCGTTGTTGTGTCCTACGAGCAGTACTTC | TRBV29-1 | many | . | TRBJ2-7
CATGSREQFF | TGTGCCACCGGTAGCCGGGAGCAGTTCTTC | TRBV25-1 | . | . | TRBJ2-1
CASSQHWDTEAFF | TGTGCCAGTAGTCAGCATTGGGACACTGAAGCTTTCTTT | TRBV19 | . | . | TRBJ1-1
CASSFSGLTGELFF | TGTGCCAGCAGTTTTAGTGGCCTCACCGGGGAGCTGTTTTTT | TRBV7-9 | few | . | TRBJ2-2
CASILSPGQAETQYF | TGTGCCAGCATCCTATCACCGGGACAGGCAGAGACCCAGTACTTC | TRBV5-5 | . | TRBD1 | TRBJ2-5
CSPPRSERSSYEQYF | TGCAGCCCCCCCCGGAGCGAACGGAGCTCCTACGAGCAGTACTTC | TRBV29-1 | . | . | TRBJ2-7
CASSQETSSRSYEQYF | TGCGCCAGCAGCCAAGAGACTAGCTCCAGGTCCTACGAGCAGTACTTC | TRBV4-1 | . | TRBD2 | TRBJ2-7
CASSTGVRGRTEAFF | TGTGCCAGCAGCACGGGGGTCCGGGGACGGACTGAAGCTTTCTTT | TRBV11-2 | many | . | TRBJ1-1
CASSEEAGADQPQHF | TGTGCCAGCAGTGAAGAGGCGGGGGCCGATCAGCCCCAGCATTTT | TRBV2 | . | . | TRBJ1-5
CASSYAGTYTDTQYF | TGTGCCAGTAGTTATGCGGGGACTTACACAGATACGCAGTATTTT | TRBV12-3/TRBV12-4 | many | . | TRBJ2-3
CASSFRQGANQPQHF | TGTGCCAGCAGTTTTCGACAGGGTGCAAATCAGCCCCAGCATTTT | TRBV12-3/TRBV12-4 | many | TRBD1 | TRBJ1-5
CASSLRAVTSYEQYF | TGTGCCAGCAGCTTAAGGGCAGTCACTTCCTACGAGCAGTACTTC | TRBV7-2 | many | . | TRBJ2-7
CASSLTPGVGDEQFF | TGCGCCAGCAGCCTAACCCCTGGGGTAGGTGATGAGCAGTTCTTC | TRBV5-1 | few | . | TRBJ2-1
CASSSSSGPQRGYTF | TGTGCCAGCAGCTCCTCTTCCGGGCCGCAACGTGGCTACACCTTC | TRBV7-2 | many | . | TRBJ1-2